The present T cell receptor (beta chain) was sequenced within a study of cytomegalovirus exposure and HLA in healthy donors. Findings and caveats of the study: Presence/absence analyses rested on an assumption that sequencing depth was roughly uniform across donors. Reports state that TCR beta sequences accurately predicted most subjects' HLA-A and HLA-B alleles.

At collection, donors were nominally healthy, but unrecorded immune exposures were probable. The PCR employed 60 Vbeta primers together with 13 Jbeta primers. The assay was immunoSEQ multiplex PCR, and TCRdb's table has in-frame clones only and misses some. The sample shows over 130,000 clones, 50% to 75% of them seen only once. This clone was detected only a few times. Antigen unknown. Sequencing was carried out using PBMCs. This clonotype was sampled from a woman aged 55-69 years in good health and CMV-seropositive.

The CDR3 DNA follows: TGTGCCAGCAGCCCAGGGTATGAGCAGTTCTTC. It translates to CASSPGYEQFF. The V gene is TRBV7-9, the J gene TRBJ2-1, with a weak D call TRBD1 (5 bases). Trimming removed 5 bases at V and 8 bases at J, with 7 bases between. From germline, CDR1 is SEHNR and CDR2 FQNEAQ (reference sequence). There are 11 residues in the CDR3.